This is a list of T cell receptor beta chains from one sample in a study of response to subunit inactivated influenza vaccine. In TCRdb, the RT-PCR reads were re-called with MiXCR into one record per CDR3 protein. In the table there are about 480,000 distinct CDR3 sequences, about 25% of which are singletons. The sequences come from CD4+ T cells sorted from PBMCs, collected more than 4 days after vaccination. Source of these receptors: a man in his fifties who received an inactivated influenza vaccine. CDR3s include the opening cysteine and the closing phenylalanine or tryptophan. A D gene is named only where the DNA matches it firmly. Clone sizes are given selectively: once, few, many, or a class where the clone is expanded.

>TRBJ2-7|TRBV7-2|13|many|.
TGTGCCAGCGTTTTGGGTCCCACCTACGAGCAGTACTTC
CASVLGPTYEQYF
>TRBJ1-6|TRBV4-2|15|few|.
TGTGCCAGCAGCCAAGAAGGCCCCTATAATTCACCCCTCCACTTT
CASSQEGPYNSPLHF
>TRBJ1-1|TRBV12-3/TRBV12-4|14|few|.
TGTGCCAGCAGTAAGGGGATAGGGGGCACTGAAGCTTTCTTT
CASSKGIGGTEAFF
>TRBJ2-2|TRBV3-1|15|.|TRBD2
TGTGCCAGCAGCCAGACTAGCGGGAACACCGGGGAGCTGTTTTTT
CASSQTSGNTGELFF
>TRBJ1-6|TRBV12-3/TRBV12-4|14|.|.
TGTGCCAGCAGTTTAGGGGATTGGAATTCACCCCTCCACTTT
CASSLGDWNSPLHF
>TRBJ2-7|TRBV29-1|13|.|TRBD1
TGCAGCGTTGGTTGGACAGGGTACAACGAGCAGTACTTC
CSVGWTGYNEQYF
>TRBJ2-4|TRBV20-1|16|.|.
TGCTGTGCTAGGCCCGTCCCGGGTTCCGCCAAAAACATTCAGTACTTC
CCARPVPGSAKNIQYF
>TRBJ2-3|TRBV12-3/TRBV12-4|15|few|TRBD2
TGTGCCAGCAGAAGCGGGGGGGCTAACCCGGATACGCAGTATTTT
CASRSGGANPDTQYF
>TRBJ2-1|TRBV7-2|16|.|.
TGTGCCAGCAGCCCATCCTTACAGGCGCCTTACAATGAGCAGTTCTTC
CASSPSLQAPYNEQFF
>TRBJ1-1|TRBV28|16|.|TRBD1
TGTGCCAGCAGTTTAGTTCCAGGGGGCGCCGGGACTGAAGCTTTCTTT
CASSLVPGGAGTEAFF
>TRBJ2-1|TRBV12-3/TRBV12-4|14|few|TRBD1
TGTGCCAGCAGTTACGGACAGGGGGCAAATGAGCAGTTCTTC
CASSYGQGANEQFF
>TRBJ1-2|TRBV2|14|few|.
TGTGCCAGCAGTCCGGGAGCCAGACTCTATGGCTACACCTTC
CASSPGARLYGYTF
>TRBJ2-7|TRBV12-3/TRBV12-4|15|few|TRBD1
TGTGCCAGCAGGTTGGGACAGGCTTTATTCTACGAGCAGTACTTC
CASRLGQALFYEQYF
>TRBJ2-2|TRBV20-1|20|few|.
TGCAGTGCTAGAGAAGGGATTGGCCTGGGGAAAAACGCGAACACCGGGGAGCTGTTTTTT
CSAREGIGLGKNANTGELFF
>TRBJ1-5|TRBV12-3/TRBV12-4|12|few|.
TGTGCCAGCAGCTCTCCACCAGGGACCCAGCATTTT
CASSSPPGTQHF
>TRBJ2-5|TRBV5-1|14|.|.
TGCGCCAGCAGCCCCAGTACAGGGAAGCAGACCCAGTACTTC
CASSPSTGKQTQYF
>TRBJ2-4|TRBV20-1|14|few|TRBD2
TGCAGTGCGCGCCCATCGGGGGGCAAAAACATTCAGTACTTC
CSARPSGGKNIQYF
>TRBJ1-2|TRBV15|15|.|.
TGTGCCACCAGCAGAGATGTGGGGCGGAGGTATGGCTACACCTTC
CATSRDVGRRYGYTF
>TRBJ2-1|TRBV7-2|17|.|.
TGTGCCAGCAGCAAATTGACTAGTGCGTATCGGATAGATGAGCAGTTCTTC
CASSKLTSAYRIDEQFF
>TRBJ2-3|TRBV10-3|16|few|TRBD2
TGTGCCATCAGTGAGGGGTTGACTAGCGGCACAGATACGCAGTATTTT
CAISEGLTSGTDTQYF
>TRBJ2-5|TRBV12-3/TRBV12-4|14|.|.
TGTGCCAGCAGTTTAGGGTGGGGGAAAGAGACCCAGTACTTC
CASSLGWGKETQYF
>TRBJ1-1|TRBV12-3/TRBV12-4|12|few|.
TGTGCCAGCAGTTTAAATGGAGGTGAAGCTTTCTTT
CASSLNGGEAFF
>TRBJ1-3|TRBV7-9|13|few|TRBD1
TGTGCCAGCAGCTTAAGACAGGGAACCACCATATATTTT
CASSLRQGTTIYF
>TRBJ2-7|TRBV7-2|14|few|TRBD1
TGTGCCAGCAGCTTAGACAGGGGCTCCGACGAGCAGTACTTC
CASSLDRGSDEQYF
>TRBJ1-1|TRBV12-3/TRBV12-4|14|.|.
TGTGCCAGCAGTTTAAGTATGGGGAACACTGAAGCTTTCTTT
CASSLSMGNTEAFF
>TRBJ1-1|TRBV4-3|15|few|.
TGCGCCAGCAGCCAAGATTGGCAGACGAACACTGAAGCTTTCTTT
CASSQDWQTNTEAFF
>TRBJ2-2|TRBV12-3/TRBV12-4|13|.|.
TGTGCCAGCAGTAAACTAGATCCCGGGGAGCTGTTTTTT
CASSKLDPGELFF
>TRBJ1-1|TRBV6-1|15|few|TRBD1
TGTGCCAGCAGTCAACCTCGACAGGGGAGGACTGAAGCTTTCTTT
CASSQPRQGRTEAFF
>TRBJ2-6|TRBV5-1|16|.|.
TGCGCCAGCAGGAAGGAACTGGACTCTGGGGCCAACGTCCTGACTTTC
CASRKELDSGANVLTF
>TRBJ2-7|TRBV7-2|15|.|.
TGTGCCAGCAGCTCAAGGGCTAGCGACTCCTACGAGCAGTACTTC
CASSSRASDSYEQYF
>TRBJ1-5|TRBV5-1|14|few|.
TGCGCCAGCAGCTTGTTGGCAGGGGATCAGCCCCAGCATTTT
CASSLLAGDQPQHF
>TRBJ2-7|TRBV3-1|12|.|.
TGTGCCAGCAGCCGTCTAGTGGGCGAGCAGTACTTC
CASSRLVGEQYF
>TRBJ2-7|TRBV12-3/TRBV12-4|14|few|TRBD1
TGTGCCAGCCCCCCGGGACAGGCTTGCCACGAGCAGTACTTC
CASPPGQACHEQYF
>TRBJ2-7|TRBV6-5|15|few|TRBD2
TGTGCCAGCAGTTATTGGCGGGGGGACTCCTACGAGCAGTACTTC
CASSYWRGDSYEQYF
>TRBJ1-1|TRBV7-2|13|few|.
TGTGCCAGCAGCTTAATCCAGAACACTGAAGCTTTCTTT
CASSLIQNTEAFF
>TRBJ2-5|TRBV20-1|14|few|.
TGCAGTGCTAGATTCCCTAGCAACAAAGAGACCCAGTACTTC
CSARFPSNKETQYF
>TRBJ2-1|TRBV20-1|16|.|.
TGCAGTGTCCATGGGTTTTGGCGGGGGCGTAACAATGAGCAGTTCTTC
CSVHGFWRGRNNEQFF
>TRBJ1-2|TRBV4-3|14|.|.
TGCGCCAGCAGCCCTCAGGGTTTAAACTATGGCTACACCTTC
CASSPQGLNYGYTF
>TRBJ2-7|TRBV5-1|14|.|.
TGCGCCAGCAGCTTGGAGCCCTCCACCTACGAGCAGTACTTC
CASSLEPSTYEQYF
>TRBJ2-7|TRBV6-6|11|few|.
TGTGCCAGCAGTGACTCAATAGAGCAGTACTTC
CASSDSIEQYF
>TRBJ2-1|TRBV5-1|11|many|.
TGTGCCAGCAGCTTAGATACTGAGCAGTTCTTC
CASSLDTEQFF
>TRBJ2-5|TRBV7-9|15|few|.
TGTGCCAGCAGCCCGGAGGATGGGCAGCAAGAGACCCAGTACTTC
CASSPEDGQQETQYF
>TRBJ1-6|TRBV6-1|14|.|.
TGTGCCAGCAGGGAGACAGAGAATAATTCACCCCTCCACTTT
CASRETENNSPLHF
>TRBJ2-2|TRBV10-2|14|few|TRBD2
TGCGCCAGCCGAGCGGGGGGGAACACCGGGGAGCTGTTTTTT
CASRAGGNTGELFF
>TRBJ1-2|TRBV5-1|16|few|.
TGCGCCAGCAGCTTGGGTCCGGAACCCTCGGGCTATGGCTACACCTTC
CASSLGPEPSGYGYTF
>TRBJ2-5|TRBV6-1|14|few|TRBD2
TGTGCCAGCAGGGCAACTAGCGGGAGTGAGACCCAGTACTTC
CASRATSGSETQYF
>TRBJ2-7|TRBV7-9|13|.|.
TGTGCCAGCAGCCTAGGGTTTGAGTACGAGCAGTACTTC
CASSLGFEYEQYF
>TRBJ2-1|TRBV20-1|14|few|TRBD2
TGCAGTGCTCGGTTGGCGGGAGGGCCTTGGGAGCAGTTCTTC
CSARLAGGPWEQFF
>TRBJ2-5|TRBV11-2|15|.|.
TGTGCCAGCAGCCGTAATACAGGATTAGGGGAGACCCAGTACTTC
CASSRNTGLGETQYF
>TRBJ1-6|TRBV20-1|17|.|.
TGCTGTGCTAGACAAGAGAATCTGAGCTCCTATAATTCACCCCTCCACTTT
CCARQENLSSYNSPLHF
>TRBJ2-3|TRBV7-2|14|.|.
TGTGCCAGCAGCTTAGCCGTTTTACGGGATACGCAGTATTTT
CASSLAVLRDTQYF
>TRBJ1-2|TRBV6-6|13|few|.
TGTGCCAGCAGTTACCGGACTTCGGCGGGCTACACCTTC
CASSYRTSAGYTF
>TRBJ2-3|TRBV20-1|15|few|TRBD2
TGCAGTCCCGTAGCGGGAGGGCTCAGCACAGATACGCAGTATTTT
CSPVAGGLSTDTQYF
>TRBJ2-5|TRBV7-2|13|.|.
TGTGCCAGCAGCCCCGTGAGGGTTTCGACCCAGTACTTC
CASSPVRVSTQYF